This TCR beta chain was sequenced during a study of T cell repertoires in aging, cancer and after chemotherapy. As for the study in general: Patients with glioblastoma brain tumors were sampled before and after temozolomide-based therapy. Study-level findings and limits: In cancer patients, declining TCR diversity with age involved lost richness and lost evenness.

Rearranged V-D-J TRB sequences were amplified with a mixed TRB-A/B primer pool. TCRdb fed the multiplex PCR reads into MiXCR, producing one record per CDR3 protein. The data hold over 1,500 distinct CDR3 sequences, with 20% to 30% observed a single time. A single count supports this clonotype. The antigen remains undetermined. Peripheral blood genomic DNA, not sorted cells or RNA, was the template. Sequenced input: blood. This TCR came from a human donor with a solid tumor.

The CDR3 bases are TGTGCCAGCGGACCCTCAGACAGTATGAACACTGAAGCTTTCTTT. Translating gives CASGPSDSMNTEAFF. The V and J genes are TRBV27 and TRBJ1-1, with D tentatively TRBD1 (5 bases). Germline CDR1 is MNHEY and CDR2 is SMNVEV (reference sequence). The CDR3 extends over 15 amino acids. V was pared by 8 bases and J by 0 bases, with 16 bases between.